The source of this TCR beta chain is a study of identical twins. Findings and limits, study-wide: Where beta out-of-frame sequences were concerned, excess twin sharing was weaker.

This clonotype was detected a few times. Its antigen is still unknown. TCRdb reprocessed the 5' RACE reads with MiXCR, giving one entry per CDR3 protein. The sample records 450,000 or so distinct CDR3 sequences, 24% being singletons. These same data were also listed under a study on T cells expressing NK-cell markers. That paper notes: The TCR beta repertoires were obtained from sorted CD3+CD56+NKG2C+, CD3+CD56+NKG2C- and CD3+CD56-NKG2C+ T cells.

Sequencing was carried out using CD4+ T cells sorted from blood. The receptor was derived from a woman aged 18-29 years in good health.

As DNA, the CDR3 is TGTGCCATCAGTGAACTCGGAGTAAACACTGAAGCTTTCTTT. Its protein is CAISELGVNTEAFF. V is TRBV10-3 and J is TRBJ1-1; D not resolved. CDR3 length: 14 amino acids. Trimming cost V 3 bases and J 2 bases, with 10 bases left between them. Germline V gene sequence: CDR1 ENHRY, CDR2 SYGVKD.